This TCR beta chain appears in the sequencing data of a study of T-cell memory formation after mild COVID-19. Using its own MiXCR run on the 5' RACE reads, TCRdb lists one record per CDR3 protein. The data hold 130,000 to 150,000 distinct CDR3 sequences, with 6% to 6.5% observed a single time. V was shortened by 8 bases and J by 7 bases, with 12 bases between the two germline ends. Germline-derived CDR1 and CDR2 are DFQATT and SNEGSKA (reference sequence). This CDR3 contains 10 residues. The sample holds a few counts of this clonotype. The V and J genes are TRBV20-1 and TRBJ2-7, with a tentative D call TRBD2 (6 bases). Sequenced sample: PBMCs or a T cell subset sorted from them (not recorded which). The TCR sequence derives from an adult woman who had mild COVID-19 (a few samples of this study predate the infection). Cell type and time point are not known. Here the CDR3 DNA reads TGCAGTCTGGCGGGAAAAGAGCAGTACTTC. Protein: CSLAGKEQYF.